The TCR beta chain under discussion was sequenced for a study of cytomegalovirus exposure and HLA in healthy donors. General study findings and limits: An analysis that came later showed most CMV-associated TCR beta chains appearing HLA-restricted.

The CDR3 covers 15 residues. The trim removed 6 bases at V and 6 bases at J, leaving 11 bases unmatched. Per germline, CDR1 SGHDN and CDR2 FVKESK. The study ran its PCR with 60 Vbeta and 13 Jbeta primers. Sequencing used immunoSEQ multiplex PCR; TCRdb keeps in-frame clones, though not all of them. The profile shows about 110,000 clones, over 75% of them singletons. Notes on this clone: Its antigen is unidentified.

Donors sampled were nominally healthy, though unrecorded immune exposures were likely. This rearrangement joins TRBV14 to TRBJ2-1, with 7 bases aligning to TRBD1. What was sequenced was PBMCs. This sequence was found in a male donor in good health and CMV-seronegative. As DNA, the CDR3 is TGTGCCAGCAGTTCACAGGGGCTTGGGGCCAATGAGCAGTTCTTC. It codes for CASSSQGLGANEQFF. The full variable domain, completed using reference TRBV14 and TRBJ2-1, is EAGVTQFPSHSVIEKGQTVTLRCDPISGHDNLYWYRRVMGKEIKFLLHFVKESKQDESGMPNNRFLAERTGGTYSTLKVQPAELEDSGVYFCASSSQGLGANEQFFGPGTRLTVL.